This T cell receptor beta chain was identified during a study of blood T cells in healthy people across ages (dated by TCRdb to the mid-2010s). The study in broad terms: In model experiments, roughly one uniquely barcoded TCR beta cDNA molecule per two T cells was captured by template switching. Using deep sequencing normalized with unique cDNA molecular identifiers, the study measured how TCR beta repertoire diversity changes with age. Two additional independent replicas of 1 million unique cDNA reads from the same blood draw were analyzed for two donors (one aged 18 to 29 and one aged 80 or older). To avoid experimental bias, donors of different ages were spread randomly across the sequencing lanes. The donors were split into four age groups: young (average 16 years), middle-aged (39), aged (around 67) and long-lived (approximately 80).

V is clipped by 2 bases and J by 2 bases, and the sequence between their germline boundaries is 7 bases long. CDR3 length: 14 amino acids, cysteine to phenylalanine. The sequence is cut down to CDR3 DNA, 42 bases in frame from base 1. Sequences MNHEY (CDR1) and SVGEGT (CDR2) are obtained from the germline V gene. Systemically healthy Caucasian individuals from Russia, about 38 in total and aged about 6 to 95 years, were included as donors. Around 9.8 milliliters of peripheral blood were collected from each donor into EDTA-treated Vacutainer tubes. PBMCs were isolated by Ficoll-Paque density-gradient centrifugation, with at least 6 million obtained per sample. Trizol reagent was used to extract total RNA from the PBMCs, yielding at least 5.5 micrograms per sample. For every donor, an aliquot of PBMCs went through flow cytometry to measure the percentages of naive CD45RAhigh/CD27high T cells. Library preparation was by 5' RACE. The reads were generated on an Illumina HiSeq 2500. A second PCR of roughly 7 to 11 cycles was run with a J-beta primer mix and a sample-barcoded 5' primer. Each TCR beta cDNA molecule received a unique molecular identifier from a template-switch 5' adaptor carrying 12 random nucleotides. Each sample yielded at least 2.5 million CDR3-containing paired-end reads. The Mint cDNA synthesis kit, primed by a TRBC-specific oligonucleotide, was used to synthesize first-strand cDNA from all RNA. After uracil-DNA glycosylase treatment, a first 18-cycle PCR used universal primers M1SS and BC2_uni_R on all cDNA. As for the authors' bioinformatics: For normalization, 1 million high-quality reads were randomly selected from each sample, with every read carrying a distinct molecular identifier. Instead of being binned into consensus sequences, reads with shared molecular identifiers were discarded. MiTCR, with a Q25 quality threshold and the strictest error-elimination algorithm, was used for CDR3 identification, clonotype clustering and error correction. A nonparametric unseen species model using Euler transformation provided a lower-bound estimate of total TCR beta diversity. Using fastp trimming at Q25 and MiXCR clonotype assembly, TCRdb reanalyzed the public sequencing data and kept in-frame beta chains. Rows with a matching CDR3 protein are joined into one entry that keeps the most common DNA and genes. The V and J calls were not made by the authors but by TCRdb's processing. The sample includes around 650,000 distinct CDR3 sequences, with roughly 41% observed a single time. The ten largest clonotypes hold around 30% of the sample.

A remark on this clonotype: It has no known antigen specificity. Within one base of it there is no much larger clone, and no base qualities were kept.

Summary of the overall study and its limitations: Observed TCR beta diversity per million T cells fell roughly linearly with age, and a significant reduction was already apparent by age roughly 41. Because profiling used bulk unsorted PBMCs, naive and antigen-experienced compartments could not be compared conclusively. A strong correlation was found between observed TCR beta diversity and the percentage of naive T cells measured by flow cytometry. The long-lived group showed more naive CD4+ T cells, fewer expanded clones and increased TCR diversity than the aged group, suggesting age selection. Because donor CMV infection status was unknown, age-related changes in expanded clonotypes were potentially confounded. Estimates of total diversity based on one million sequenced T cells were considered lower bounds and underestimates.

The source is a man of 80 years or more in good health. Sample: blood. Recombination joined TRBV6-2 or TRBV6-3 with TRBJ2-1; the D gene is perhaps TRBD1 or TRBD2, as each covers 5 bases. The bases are TGTGCCAGCAGTTACCCGGGGCCCTACAATGAGCAGTTCTTC. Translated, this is CASSYPGPYNEQFF.